This T cell receptor beta chain was recorded in a study of CD8+ T cells in alopecia areata. This CDR3 region has 13 residues. Germline CDR1 is GTSNPN and CDR2 is SVGIG (reference sequence). V was trimmed by 2 bases and J by 3 bases, leaving 10 bases between them. RNA was isolated and reverse transcribed to cDNA, the sequencing template. This table comes from immunoSEQ multiplex PCR, and its TCRdb copy is limited to in-frame clones, with some not included. There are about 190,000 clones in the sample; 50% to 60% occur only once, and around 0.7% lies in the top ten. Treatment given: oral pan-JAK inhibitor, 5-10 mg twice daily.

The rearrangement joins TRBV30 to TRBJ1-1; weak D call: TRBD1 (5 bases). The receptor was isolated from a human donor with alopecia areata. Here the sequenced sample was CD4+ T cells sorted from blood, taken at week 4, from a patient treated with tofacitinib. The CDR3 bases are TGTGCCTGGAGTCGCCGGGGGTACACTGAAGCTTTCTTT. Encoded protein: CAWSRRGYTEAFF.